The rows below give T cell receptor beta chains drawn from one sample of a study of blood T cell repertoires in COVID-19. Assay used: immunoSEQ multiplex PCR; TCRdb lists only in-frame clones, some missing. The sample records over 150,000 clones, around 87% being singletons. The sample taken for sequencing was PBMCs or T cells enriched from blood (not recorded which). The receptor source for this set is a woman aged 25 to 39 who had recovered from COVID-19. Each CDR3 is given without its conserved first and last residue. The order of the fields is V gene, CDR3 length, J gene, CDR3 protein.

V: TRBV3-1/TRBV3-2
length: 11
J: TRBJ2-3
CDR3: ASSQVLTDTQY

V: TRBV2
length: 11
J: TRBJ2-1
CDR3: ASKQREYNEQF

V: TRBV16
length: 15
J: TRBJ1-5
CDR3: ASSQYAPGQGNQPQH

V: TRBV6-1
length: 10
J: TRBJ1-2
CDR3: ASSLDSYGYT

V: TRBV19
length: 14
J: TRBJ1-2
CDR3: ASSIGPPGAAYGYT

V: TRBV21-1
length: 14
J: TRBJ2-7
CDR3: ASSNVQGKGTYEQY

V: TRBV19
length: 14
J: TRBJ2-5
CDR3: ASSLLAGVEFETQY

V: TRBV29-1
length: 13
J: TRBJ2-1
CDR3: SSTPGQGILNEQF

V: TRBV19
length: 13
J: TRBJ1-5
CDR3: ASSLTPGNNQPQH

V: TRBV19
length: 12
J: TRBJ2-7
CDR3: ASSTQGGSYEQY

V: TRBV19
length: 15
J: TRBJ1-3
CDR3: ASSTRGDRISGNTIY

V: TRBV9
length: 13
J: TRBJ1-1
CDR3: ASSVGTDITSEAF

V: TRBV7-3
length: 12
J: TRBJ2-3
CDR3: ASSDGLALNTQY

V: TRBV19
length: 15
J: TRBJ2-1
CDR3: ASSIPQQTSSYNEQF

V: TRBV5-6
length: 11
J: TRBJ1-2
CDR3: ASSLALGDGYT

V: TRBV4-1
length: 15
J: TRBJ2-3
CDR3: ASRPGLAGSSTDTQY

V: TRBV27
length: 10
J: TRBJ2-1
CDR3: ASSRTSGVEF

V: TRBV5-1
length: 11
J: TRBJ1-5
CDR3: ASSPATGQPQH

V: TRBV24-1
length: 13
J: TRBJ1-4
CDR3: ATRRTHLTNEKLF

V: TRBV7-2
length: 13
J: TRBJ1-1
CDR3: ASSTRQGGNTEAF

V: TRBV29-1
length: 10
J: TRBJ2-7
CDR3: SVKFGGGEQY

V: TRBV30
length: 11
J: TRBJ1-2
CDR3: AWSRGGAYGYT